This T cell receptor beta chain was found in a study of blood T cell repertoires in COVID-19. Overall study context: Samples taken during acute and convalescent COVID-19 were collected in the United States, Italy and Spain.

TCRdb's table, derived via immunoSEQ multiplex PCR, lists solely in-frame clones and lacks some. This table has 250,000 or so clones, 75% to 90% appearing once. The CDR3 is 16 residues long. V lost 4 bases and J lost 0, with 15 bases in between. Germline V gene sequence: CDR1 SGHVS, CDR2 FNYEAQ. This clone was seen a handful of times. Adults between about 18 and 95 years of age took part from about two dozen US areas. Cohorts were assigned according to the clinical history that participants reported. The sequence was collected from a woman aged 25 to 39 who had been exposed to COVID-19. The specimen sequenced was PBMCs or T cells enriched from blood (not recorded which). J is TRBJ1-2 and V is TRBV7-6; D perhaps matches TRBD1 (5 bases). CDR3 DNA: TGTGCCAGCAGCTCGGGGGGGAGGACACCTAACTATGGCTACACCTTC. It codes for CASSSGGRTPNYGYTF.